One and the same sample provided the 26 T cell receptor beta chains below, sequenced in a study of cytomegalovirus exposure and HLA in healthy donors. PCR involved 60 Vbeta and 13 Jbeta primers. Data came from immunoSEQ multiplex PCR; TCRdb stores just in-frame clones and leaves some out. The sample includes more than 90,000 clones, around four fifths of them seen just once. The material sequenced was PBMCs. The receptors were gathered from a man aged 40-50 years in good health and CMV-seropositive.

The CDR3 DNA follows: TGTGCCAGCAGATTCATCCGGGACACTGAAGCTTTCTTT. This codes for CASRFIRDTEAFF. The chain employs TRBV6-6 and TRBJ1-1; D uncertain. Germline CDR1 MNHNY, CDR2 SVGAGI (reference sequence). This CDR3 comprises 13 residues. Trimming stripped 6 bases from V and 3 bases from J, with 11 bases between.

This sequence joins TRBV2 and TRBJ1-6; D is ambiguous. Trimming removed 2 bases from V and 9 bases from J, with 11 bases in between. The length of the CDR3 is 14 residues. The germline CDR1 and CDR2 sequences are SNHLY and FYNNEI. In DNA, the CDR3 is TGTGCCAGCAGTGAATCGGTGGGAGGTTCACCCCTCCACTTT. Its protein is CASSESVGGSPLHF.

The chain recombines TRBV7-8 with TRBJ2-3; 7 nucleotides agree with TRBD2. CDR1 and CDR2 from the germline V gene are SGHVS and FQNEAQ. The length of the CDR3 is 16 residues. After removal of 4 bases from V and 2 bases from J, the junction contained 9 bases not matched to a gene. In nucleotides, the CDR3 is TGTGCCAGCAGCTCCACTTTAGCGGGCTTCACAGATACGCAGTATTTT. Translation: CASSSTLAGFTDTQYF. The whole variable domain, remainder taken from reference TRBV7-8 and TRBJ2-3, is GAGVSQSPRYKVAKRGQDVALRCDPISGHVSLFWYQQALGQGPEFLTYFQNEAQLDKSGLPSDRFFAERPEGSVSTLKIQRTQQEDSAVYLCASSSTLAGFTDTQYFGPGTRLTVL.

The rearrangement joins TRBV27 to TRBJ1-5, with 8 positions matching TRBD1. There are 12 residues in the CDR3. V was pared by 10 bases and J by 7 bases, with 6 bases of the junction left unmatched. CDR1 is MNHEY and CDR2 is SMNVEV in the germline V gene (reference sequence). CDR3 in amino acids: CATGQGRQPQHF. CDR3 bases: TGTGCCACAGGACAGGGCCGGCAGCCCCAGCATTTT.

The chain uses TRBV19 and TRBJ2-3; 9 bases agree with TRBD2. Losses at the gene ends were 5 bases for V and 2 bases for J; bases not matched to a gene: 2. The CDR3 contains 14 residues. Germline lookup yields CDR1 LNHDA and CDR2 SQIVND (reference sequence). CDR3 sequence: CASSSSGTTDTQYF. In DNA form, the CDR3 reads TGTGCCAGTAGTTCTAGCGGGACCACAGATACGCAGTATTTT.

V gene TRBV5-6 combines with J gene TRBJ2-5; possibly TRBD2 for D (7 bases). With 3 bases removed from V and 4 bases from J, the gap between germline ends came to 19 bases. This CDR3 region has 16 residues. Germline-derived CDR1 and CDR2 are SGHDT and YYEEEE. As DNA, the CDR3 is TGTGCCAGCAGCTGGAGGCGGGGGCCGCCGGTAGAGACCCAGTACTTC. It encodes CASSWRRGPPVETQYF.

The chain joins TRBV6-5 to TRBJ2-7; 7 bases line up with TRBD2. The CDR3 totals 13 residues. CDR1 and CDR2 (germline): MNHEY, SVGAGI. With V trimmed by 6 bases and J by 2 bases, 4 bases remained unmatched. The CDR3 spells CASSPGLTYEQYF. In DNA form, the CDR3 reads TGTGCCAGCAGCCCGGGACTAACCTACGAGCAGTACTTC.

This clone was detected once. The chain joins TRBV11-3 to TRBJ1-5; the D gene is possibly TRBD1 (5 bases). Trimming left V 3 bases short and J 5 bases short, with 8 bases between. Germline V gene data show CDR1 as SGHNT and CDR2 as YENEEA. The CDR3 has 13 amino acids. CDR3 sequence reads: CASSLGGYQPQHF. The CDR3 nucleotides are TGTGCCAGCAGCTTGGGGGGTTATCAGCCCCAGCATTTT.

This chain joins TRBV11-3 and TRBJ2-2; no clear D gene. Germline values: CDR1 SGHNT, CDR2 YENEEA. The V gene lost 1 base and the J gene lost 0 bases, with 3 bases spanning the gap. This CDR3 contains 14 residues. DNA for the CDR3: TGTGCCAGCAGCTTAGCCGCGAACACCGGGGAGCTGTTTTTT. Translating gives CASSLAANTGELFF.

The DNA for the CDR3 is TGTGCCAGCAGCTCGAACCCGGAGGGGCCGGCTGAGCAGTTCTTC. Protein: CASSSNPEGPAEQFF. This chain links TRBV11-2 with TRBJ2-1; maybe TRBD2 (6 bases). The CDR3 extends over 15 amino acids. CDR1 and CDR2 (germline): SGHAT, FQNNGV. V dropped 4 bases and J dropped 9 bases, with 19 bases sitting between them.

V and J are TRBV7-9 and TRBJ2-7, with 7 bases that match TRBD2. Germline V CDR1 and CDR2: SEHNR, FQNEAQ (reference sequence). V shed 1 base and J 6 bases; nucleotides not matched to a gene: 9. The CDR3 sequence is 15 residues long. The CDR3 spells CASSLDTGLVIEQYF. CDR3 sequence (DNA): TGTGCCAGCAGCTTAGACACCGGACTAGTCATCGAGCAGTACTTC.

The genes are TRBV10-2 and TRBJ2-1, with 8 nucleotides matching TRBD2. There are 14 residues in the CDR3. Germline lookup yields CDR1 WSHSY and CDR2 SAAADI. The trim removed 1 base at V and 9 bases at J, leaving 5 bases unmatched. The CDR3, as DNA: TGCGCCAGCAGTGAGTTCCGGGAGGGAGGTGAGCAGTTCTTC. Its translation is CASSEFREGGEQFF.

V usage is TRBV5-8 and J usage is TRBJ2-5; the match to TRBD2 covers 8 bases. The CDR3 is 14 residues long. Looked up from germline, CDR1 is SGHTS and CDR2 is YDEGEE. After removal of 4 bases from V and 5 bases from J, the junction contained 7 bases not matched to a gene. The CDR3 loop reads CASSESGRWETQYF. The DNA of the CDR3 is TGTGCCAGCAGCGAAAGCGGGAGATGGGAGACCCAGTACTTC.

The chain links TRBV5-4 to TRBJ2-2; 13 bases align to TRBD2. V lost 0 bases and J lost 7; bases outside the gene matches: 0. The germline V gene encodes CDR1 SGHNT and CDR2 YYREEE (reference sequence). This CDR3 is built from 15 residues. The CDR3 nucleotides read TGTGCCAGCAGCTTGGGACTAGCGGGGGGCGGGGAGCTGTTTTTT. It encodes CASSLGLAGGGELFF. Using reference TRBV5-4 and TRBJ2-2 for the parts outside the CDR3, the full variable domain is ETGVTQSPTHLIKTRGQQVTLRCSSQSGHNTVSWYQQALGQGPQFIFQYYREEENGRGNFPPRFSGLQFPNYSSELNVNALELDDSALYLCASSLGLAGGGELFFGEGSRLTVL.

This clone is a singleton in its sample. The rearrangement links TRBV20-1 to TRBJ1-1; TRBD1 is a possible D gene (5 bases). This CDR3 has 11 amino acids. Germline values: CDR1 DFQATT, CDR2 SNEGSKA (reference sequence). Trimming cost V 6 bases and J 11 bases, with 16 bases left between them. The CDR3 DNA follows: TGCAGTGCCTTAGATCAGGGTAGGGCTTTCTTT. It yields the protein CSALDQGRAFF.

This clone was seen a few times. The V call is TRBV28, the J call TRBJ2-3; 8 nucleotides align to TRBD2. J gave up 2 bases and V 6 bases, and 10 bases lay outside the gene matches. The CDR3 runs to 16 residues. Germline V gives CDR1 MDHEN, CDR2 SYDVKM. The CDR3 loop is CASSRPTSGYTDTQYF. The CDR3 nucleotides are TGTGCCAGCAGCCGCCCCACTAGCGGATACACAGATACGCAGTATTTT.

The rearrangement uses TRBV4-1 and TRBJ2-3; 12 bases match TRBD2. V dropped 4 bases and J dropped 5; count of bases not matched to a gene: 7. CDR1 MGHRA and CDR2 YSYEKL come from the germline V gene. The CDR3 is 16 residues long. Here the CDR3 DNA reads TGCGCCAGCAGCCCTAGCGGGGGGGTGTATGGAGATACGCAGTATTTT. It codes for CASSPSGGVYGDTQYF.

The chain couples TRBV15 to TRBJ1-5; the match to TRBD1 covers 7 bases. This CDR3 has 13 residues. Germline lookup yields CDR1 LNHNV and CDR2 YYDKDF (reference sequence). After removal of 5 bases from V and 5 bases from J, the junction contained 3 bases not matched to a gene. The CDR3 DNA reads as TGTGCCACCAGCCCTACAGGGGATCAGCCCCAGCATTTT. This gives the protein CATSPTGDQPQHF.

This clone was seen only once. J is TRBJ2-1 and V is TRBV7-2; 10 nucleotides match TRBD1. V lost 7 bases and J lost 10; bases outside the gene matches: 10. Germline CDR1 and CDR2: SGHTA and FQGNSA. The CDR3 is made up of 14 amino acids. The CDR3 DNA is TGTGCCAGCACCCTTAGACAGGGGGCGGGCGAGCAGTTCTTC. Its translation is CASTLRQGAGEQFF.

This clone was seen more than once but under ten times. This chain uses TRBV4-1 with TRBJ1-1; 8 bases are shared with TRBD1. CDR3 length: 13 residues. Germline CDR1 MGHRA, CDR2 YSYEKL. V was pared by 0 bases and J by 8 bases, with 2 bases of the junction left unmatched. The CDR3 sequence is CASSQDRGREAFF. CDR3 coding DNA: TGCGCCAGCAGCCAAGACAGGGGGCGCGAAGCTTTCTTT.

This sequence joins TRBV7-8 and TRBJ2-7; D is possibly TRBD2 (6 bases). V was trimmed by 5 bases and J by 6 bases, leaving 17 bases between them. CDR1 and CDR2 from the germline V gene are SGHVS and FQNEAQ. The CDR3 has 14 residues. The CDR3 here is CASSLPSSGGEQYF. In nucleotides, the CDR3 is TGTGCCAGCAGCCTCCCCTCTTCCGGGGGCGAGCAGTACTTC.

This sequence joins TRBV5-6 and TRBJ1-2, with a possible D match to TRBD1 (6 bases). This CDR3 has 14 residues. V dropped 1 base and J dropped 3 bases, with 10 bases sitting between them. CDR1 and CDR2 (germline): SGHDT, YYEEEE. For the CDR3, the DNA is TGTGCCAGCAGCTTGATGGCAGGGGACTATGGCTACACCTTC. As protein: CASSLMAGDYGYTF.

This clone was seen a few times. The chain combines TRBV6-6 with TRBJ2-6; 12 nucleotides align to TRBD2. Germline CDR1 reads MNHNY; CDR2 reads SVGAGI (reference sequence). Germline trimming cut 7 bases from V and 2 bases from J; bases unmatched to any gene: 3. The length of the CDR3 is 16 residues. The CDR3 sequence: CASKPSGGAGANVLTF. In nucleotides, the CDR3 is TGTGCCAGCAAACCTAGCGGGGGGGCTGGGGCCAACGTCCTGACTTTC.

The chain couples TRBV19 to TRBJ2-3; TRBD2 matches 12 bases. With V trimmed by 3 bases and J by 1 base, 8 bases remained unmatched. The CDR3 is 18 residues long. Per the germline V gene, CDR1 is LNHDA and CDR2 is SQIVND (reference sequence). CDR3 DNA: TGTGCCAGTAGTATCACGGGAGCTAGCGGGGGGGGCACAGATACGCAGTATTTT. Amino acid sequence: CASSITGASGGGTDTQYF.

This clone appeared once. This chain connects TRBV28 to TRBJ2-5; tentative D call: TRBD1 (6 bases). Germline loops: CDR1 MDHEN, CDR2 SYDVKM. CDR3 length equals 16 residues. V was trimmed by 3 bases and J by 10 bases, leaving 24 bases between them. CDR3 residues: CASSFGTRGPVRGQYF. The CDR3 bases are TGTGCCAGCAGTTTCGGGACAAGGGGTCCCGTCAGGGGCCAGTACTTC.

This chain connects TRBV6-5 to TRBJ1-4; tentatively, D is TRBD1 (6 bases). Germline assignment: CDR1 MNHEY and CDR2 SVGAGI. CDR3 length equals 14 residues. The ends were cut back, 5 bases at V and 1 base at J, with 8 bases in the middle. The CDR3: CASSPQGTNEKLFF. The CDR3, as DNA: TGTGCCAGCAGTCCACAGGGAACTAATGAAAAACTGTTTTTT.